Below, one T cell receptor (beta chain) is given with its context. These data are taken from a study of blood T cell repertoires in COVID-19. Study overall: The United States, Italy and Spain were the sources of the acute and convalescent COVID-19 samples. T cells, B-cell-depleted T cells, or PBMCs provided the cDNA or gDNA that served as material.

V dropped 1 base and J dropped 7; count of bases not matched to a gene: 6. The CDR3 is made up of 14 amino acids. CDR1 and CDR2 (germline): LNHDA, SQIVND (reference sequence). The table came from immunoSEQ multiplex PCR; TCRdb's copy has only in-frame clones and leaves some out. The sample includes 25,000 to 30,000 clones, about 92% of them seen just once. Patients in Seattle were enrolled during active infection, then followed longitudinally. The V and J genes are TRBV19 and TRBJ1-1; TRBD1 matches at 7 bases. The TCR originated in a woman in her 70s with COVID-19, enrolled during active disease. Input material: peripheral blood. The CDR3 here is CASSIAGTASEAFF. The CDR3 DNA reads as TGTGCCAGTAGTATAGCTGGGACAGCTAGTGAAGCTTTCTTT.